Listed here are 8 T cell receptor beta chains from one sample, sequenced in a study of Graves' ophthalmopathy and Graves' hyperthyroidism. The authors amplified TCR beta CDR3 regions, and they did so from RNA transcripts for repertoire sequencing. An opening RT-PCR round employed HTBI primers and preceded a second-round multiplex PCR. TCRdb re-derived calls from the multiplex PCR reads in MiXCR, one entry per CDR3 protein. The sample consists of 300,000 to 400,000 distinct CDR3 sequences, roughly a sixth of them appearing once. Material for sequencing was peripheral blood. These receptors all come from an adult man with Graves' ophthalmopathy.

This clonotype has ten or more counts. The rearrangement uses TRBV12-3 or TRBV12-4 and TRBJ2-4, with D tentatively TRBD1 or TRBD2 (5 bases each). The CDR3 totals 16 residues. The germline V and J ends were trimmed by 3 bases and 6 bases, with 18 bases remaining between them. The CDR3: CASSFEGGGRGNIQYF. CDR3 sequence (DNA): TGTGCCAGCAGTTTCGAGGGTGGGGGTCGTGGAAACATTCAGTACTTC.

This clonotype was seen a handful of times. At one end, the junction sequence differs from germline, possibly due to a read error. This chain uses TRBV24-1 with TRBJ1-2, with TRBD1 matching over 8 bases. CDR1 is KGHDR and CDR2 is SFDVKD in the germline V gene. CDR3 size: 14 residues. The chain's CDR3 is CASSYSRTGYGYTF. DNA of the CDR3: TGTGCCAGCAGTTACTCCCGGACAGGGTATGGCTACACCTTC.

This clonotype was observed many times. The rearrangement uses TRBV6-2 or TRBV6-3 and TRBJ2-1; the match to TRBD1 covers 8 bases. Per germline, CDR1 MNHEY and CDR2 SVGEGT. J lost 1 base, V lost 6 bases, and 5 bases had no gene match. This CDR3 spans 15 amino acids. The CDR3 bases are TGTGCCAGCAGCACTGGACAGGGTTCCTACAATGAGCAGTTCTTC. This gives the protein CASSTGQGSYNEQFF.

In this sample, this clonotype turned up many times. J is TRBJ2-5 and V is TRBV29-1, with D perhaps matching TRBD2 (5 bases). The CDR3 loop spans 13 amino acids. Trimming stripped 7 bases from V and 2 bases from J, with 14 bases between. Germline V gives CDR1 SQVTM, CDR2 ANQGSEA. This chain's CDR3 is CSAGRRVQETQYF. CDR3 DNA sequence: TGCAGCGCCGGTCGGCGGGTTCAAGAGACCCAGTACTTC.

This clonotype was seen repeatedly, ten times or more. This rearrangement joins TRBV27 to TRBJ1-5; TRBD1 matches 7 bases. V shed 7 bases, J shed 3 bases, and the junction held 6 bases outside the gene matches. Germline CDR1 is MNHEY and CDR2 is SMNVEV (reference sequence). This CDR3 spans 14 amino acids. The chain's CDR3 is CASKPGQLNQPQHF. CDR3 nucleotides: TGTGCCAGCAAACCGGGACAGCTCAATCAGCCCCAGCATTTT.

The CDR3 is CATSRINPSGLTDTQYF. The CDR3 DNA follows: TGTGCCACCAGCAGAATAAACCCTAGCGGCCTCACAGATACGCAGTATTTT. V usage is TRBV15 and J usage is TRBJ2-3, with 7 nucleotides matching TRBD2. The CDR3 runs 17 residues. The J segment lost 2 bases and the V segment lost 2 bases, leaving 10 bases of the junction unmatched. Germline CDR1 reads LNHNV; CDR2 reads YYDKDF (reference sequence). The full variable domain, its missing parts supplied by reference TRBV15 and TRBJ2-3, is DAMVIQNPRYQVTQFGKPVTLSCSQTLNHNVMYWYQQKSSQAPKLLFHYYDKDFNNEADTPDNFQSRRPNTSFCFLDIRSPGLGDTAMYLCATSRINPSGLTDTQYFGPGTRLTVL.

This clonotype was seen at least ten times. The chain carries TRBV5-1 and TRBJ2-5; 14 nucleotides agree with TRBD2. The junction had 9 bases not matched to a gene; V was cut back by 6 bases and J by 5 bases. Germline lookup yields CDR1 SGHRS and CDR2 YFSETQ. The CDR3 contains 16 residues. CDR3 in amino acids: CASIQSTSGGAETQYF. In nucleotides, the CDR3 is TGCGCCAGCATCCAATCGACTAGCGGGGGGGCTGAGACCCAGTACTTC.

This clonotype has at least ten counts. J is TRBJ1-6 and V is TRBV2, with D possibly TRBD1 on 5 matching bases. The germline V and J ends were trimmed by 3 bases and 5 bases, with 17 bases remaining between them. The CDR3 is 17 residues long. Germline CDR1 and CDR2: SNHLY and FYNNEI. The CDR3 reads CASSDNFLGPNNSPLHF. In nucleotides, the CDR3 is TGTGCCAGCAGTGACAACTTCTTGGGGCCCAATAATTCACCCCTCCACTTT.